This T cell receptor (beta chain) is drawn from a study of cytotoxic CD8 clonotypes in ibrutinib-treated CLL. Study details: The patient breakdown showed about ten relapsed/refractory and roughly 14 treatment-naive cases, with 17 IGHV unmutated. Across samples, productive templates numbered 200,000 to 300,000 and productive rearrangements reached 75,000 to 100,000 on average. Study observations and caveats: Baseline clonality exceeded age-matched healthy donors and tracked circulating CD8+ T-cell counts. Once treatment began, public clonotypes, which were uncommon, contracted or stayed stable.

The assay was immunoSEQ multiplex PCR, and TCRdb's table has in-frame clones only and misses some. The repertoire consists of 270,000 or so clones, with around 76% occurring once and the leading ten covering about 5.8%. CDR3 length: 15 residues. V was cut by 5 bases and J by 3 bases, with 14 bases left in between. Per germline, CDR1 SGHRS and CDR2 YFSETQ. A remark on this clone: Its antigen is unidentified.

Source: PBMCs, taken at disease progression, from a patient treated with ibrutinib. The receptor was isolated from a human donor with chronic lymphocytic leukemia. The genes are TRBV5-1 and TRBJ2-2; D is undetermined. The CDR3 DNA sequence: TGCGCCAGCAGTCGATATAGATCAGACACCGGGGAGCTGTTTTTT. It is translated as CASSRYRSDTGELFF.